This T cell receptor beta chain is drawn from a study of T cell responses to AZD1222 COVID-19 vaccine. Study-wide results and caveats: Only a handful of individuals given AZD1222 were seropositive at baseline. Sampling captured repertoires only after the peak T cell response. Reports indicate that nearly half of spike-specific TCRs are directed at unmutated variant regions.

Clones were read by immunoSEQ multiplex PCR, and TCRdb kept only the in-frame ones, dropping some. The table has tens of thousands of clones, roughly 91% seen once. On this clone itself: Its antigen is not known.

CDR1 SGHAT and CDR2 FQNNGV come from the germline V gene. This CDR3 is 13 amino acids long. Losses at the gene ends were 6 bases for V and 4 bases for J; bases not matched to a gene: 3. The TCR originated in an adult in good health. This chain connects TRBV11-2 to TRBJ2-7; the match to TRBD2 covers 10 bases. Sequencing was performed on peripheral blood, taken on day 0 of MenACWY control vaccination. The CDR3 DNA is TGTGCCAGCAGTAGTAGCGGGGGGTACGAGCAGTACTTC. Translation gives CASSSSGGYEQYF.